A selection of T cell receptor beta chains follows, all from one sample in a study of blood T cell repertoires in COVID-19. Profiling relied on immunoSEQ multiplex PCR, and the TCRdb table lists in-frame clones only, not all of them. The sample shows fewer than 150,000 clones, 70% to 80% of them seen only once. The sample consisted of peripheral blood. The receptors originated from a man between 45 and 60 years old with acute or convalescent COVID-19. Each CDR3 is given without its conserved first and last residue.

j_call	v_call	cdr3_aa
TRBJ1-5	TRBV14	ASSPQDEIRNQPQH
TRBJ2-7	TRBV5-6	ASSESGMISYEQY
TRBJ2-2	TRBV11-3	ASSRETANTGELF
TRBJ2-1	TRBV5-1	ASSLVRTRSNEQF
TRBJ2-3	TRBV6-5	ASSYGRTDTQY
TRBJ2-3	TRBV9	ASPKQDTQY
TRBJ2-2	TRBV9	ASKLTGWTGELF
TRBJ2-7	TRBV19	ASSIAGGSGTYEQY
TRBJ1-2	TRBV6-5	ASTRGQGTGYT
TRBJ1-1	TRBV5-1	ASSPEWGQNTEAF
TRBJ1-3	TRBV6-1	ASSEFASLSGNTIY
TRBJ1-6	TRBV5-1	ASSSQLTGLESPLH
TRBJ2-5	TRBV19	ASSISGTEQGTQY
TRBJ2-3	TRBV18	ASSPPTGLGTDTQY
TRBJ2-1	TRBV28	ASSLAWGYNEQF
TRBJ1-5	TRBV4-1	ASSRQGANQPQH
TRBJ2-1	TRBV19	ASSTPGLAVNEQF
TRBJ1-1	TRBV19	ASSIVQGIMNTEAF
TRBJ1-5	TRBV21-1	ASIPGQAYSNQPQH
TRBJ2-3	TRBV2	ASSDDSGTSDTQY
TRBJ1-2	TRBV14	ASSQSSGTDYGYT
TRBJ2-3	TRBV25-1	ASSRTGAGTDTQY